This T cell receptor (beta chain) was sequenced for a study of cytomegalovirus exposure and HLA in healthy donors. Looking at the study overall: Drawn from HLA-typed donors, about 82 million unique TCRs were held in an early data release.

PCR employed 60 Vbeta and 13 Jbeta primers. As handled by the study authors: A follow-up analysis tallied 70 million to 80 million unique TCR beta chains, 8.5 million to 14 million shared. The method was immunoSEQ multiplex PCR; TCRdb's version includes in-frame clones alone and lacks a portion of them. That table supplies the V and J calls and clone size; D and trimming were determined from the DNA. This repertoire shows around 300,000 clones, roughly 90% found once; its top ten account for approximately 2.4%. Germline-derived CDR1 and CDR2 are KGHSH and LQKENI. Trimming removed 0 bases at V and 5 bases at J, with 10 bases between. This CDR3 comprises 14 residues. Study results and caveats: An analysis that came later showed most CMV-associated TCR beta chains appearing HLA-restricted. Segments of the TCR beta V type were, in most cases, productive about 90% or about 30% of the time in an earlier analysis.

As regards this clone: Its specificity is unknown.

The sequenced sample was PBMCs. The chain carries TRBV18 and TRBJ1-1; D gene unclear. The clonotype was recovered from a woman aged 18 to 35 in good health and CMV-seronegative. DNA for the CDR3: TGTGCCAGCTCACCACCGGGAGCGGTTACTGAAGCTTTCTTT. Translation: CASSPPGAVTEAFF.